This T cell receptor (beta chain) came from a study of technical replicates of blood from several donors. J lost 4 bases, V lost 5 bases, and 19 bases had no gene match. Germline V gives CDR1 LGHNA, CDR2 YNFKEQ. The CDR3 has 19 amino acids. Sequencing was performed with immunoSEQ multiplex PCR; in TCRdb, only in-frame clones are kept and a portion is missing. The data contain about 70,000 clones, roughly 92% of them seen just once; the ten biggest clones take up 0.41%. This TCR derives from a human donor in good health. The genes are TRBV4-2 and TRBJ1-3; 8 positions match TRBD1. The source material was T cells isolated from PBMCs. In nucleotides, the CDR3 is TGTGCCAGCAGCTTGATTTCTCAGGGACAGGCATCGCAGGGAAACACCATATATTTT. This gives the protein CASSLISQGQASQGNTIYF.